These 25 T cell receptor beta chains came from one sample sequenced in a study of shared clonotypes between healthy human individuals. Sequencing was performed with immunoSEQ multiplex PCR; in TCRdb, only in-frame clones are kept and a portion is missing. The sample yields around 1.5 million clones, 95% to 99% seen once. The sequenced sample was naive CD4+ T cells sorted from blood. The subset was: CD45RA+ positively selected. These receptors were collected from a man aged 25 to 40 in good health.

The chain is built from TRBV28 and TRBJ1-5; D is perhaps TRBD1 (5 bases). Trimming cost V 5 bases and J 3 bases, with 23 bases left between them. The CDR3 covers 18 residues. CDR1 and CDR2 (germline): MDHEN, SYDVKM. The CDR3 nucleotides are TGTGCCAGCAGTCCCCCGGGACCCGATTCCATGTACAATCAGCCCCAGCATTTT. Protein: CASSPPGPDSMYNQPQHF.

The V and J genes are TRBV15 and TRBJ2-1; D gene uncertain. The CDR3 is 14 residues long. V lost 0 bases, J lost 5 bases, and 8 bases lay in between. CDR1 and CDR2 from the germline V gene are LNHNV and YYDKDF (reference sequence). For the CDR3, the DNA is TGTGCCACCAGCAGAGATGCCGTCCACAATGAGCAGTTCTTC. Amino acid sequence: CATSRDAVHNEQFF.

The gene calls are TRBV7-9 and TRBJ2-7, with 13 bases that match TRBD2. The CDR3 extends over 15 amino acids. Germline V gene lookup returns CDR1 SEHNR and CDR2 FQNEAQ (reference sequence). V was pared by 6 bases and J by 3 bases, with 5 bases of the junction left unmatched. The CDR3 region is CASRDGTSGVYEQYF. CDR3 DNA sequence: TGTGCCAGCAGGGATGGGACTAGCGGGGTCTACGAGCAGTACTTC.

This rearrangement joins TRBV6-1 to TRBJ2-2; D gene ambiguous. There are 14 residues in the CDR3. Germline V gives CDR1 MNHNS, CDR2 SASEGT. V lost 6 bases and J lost 5, with 13 bases in between. CDR3 protein: CASRELLKTGELFF. The DNA for the CDR3 is TGTGCCAGCAGGGAACTTCTTAAAACCGGGGAGCTGTTTTTT.

The chain carries TRBV5-1 and TRBJ2-1; maybe TRBD2 (7 bases). The CDR3 totals 14 residues. Germline V gene lookup returns CDR1 SGHRS and CDR2 YFSETQ. V lost 2 bases to trimming and J lost 7 bases, with 13 bases between them. The CDR3 nucleotides read TGCGCCAGCAGCTTCACAGGGAGGGGGAATGAGCAGTTCTTC. The encoded protein is CASSFTGRGNEQFF.

This clone was seen only once. The chain carries TRBV28 and TRBJ2-3; 7 bases agree with TRBD2. The CDR3 has 17 amino acids. From germline, CDR1 is MDHEN and CDR2 SYDVKM. With V trimmed by 2 bases and J by 0 bases, 8 bases remained unmatched. This CDR3 reads CASSLGGLSLSTDTQYF. CDR3 sequence (DNA): TGTGCCAGCAGTTTAGGGGGACTATCACTAAGCACAGATACGCAGTATTTT.

To note about this clone: The sample has other DNA sequences that encode this CDR3 too. The chain has TRBV7-2 and TRBJ2-5; no clear D gene. The length of the CDR3 is 12 residues. Germline CDR1 reads SGHTA; CDR2 reads FQGNSA. The V gene lost 5 bases and the J gene lost 4 bases, with 8 bases spanning the gap. The CDR3 region has the DNA TGTGCCAGCAGCCCTCGGCGAGAGACCCAGTACTTC. Protein sequence: CASSPRRETQYF.

CDR3 sequence (DNA): TGTGCCAGCAGCCAAGTTGGAGGCAGGGGAGCTTCTGGGGCCAACGTCCTGACTTTC. This translates into CASSQVGGRGASGANVLTF. The chain links TRBV4-2 to TRBJ2-6; a possible D gene is TRBD1 (6 bases). CDR3 length: 19 amino acids. CDR1 LGHNA and CDR2 YNFKEQ come from the germline V gene. Trimming stripped 1 base from V and 1 base from J, with 17 bases between.

As for this clone: Within the sample, other DNA sequences also encode this same CDR3. The V gene is TRBV6-6, the J gene TRBJ1-5; D gene uncertain. The germline V gene has CDR1 MNHNY and CDR2 SVGAGI (reference sequence). The length of the CDR3 is 13 residues. Trimming cost V 4 bases and J 0 bases, with 4 bases left between them. The CDR3 loop is CASSSYSNQPQHF. The CDR3 coding sequence is TGTGCCAGCAGTTCATATAGCAATCAGCCCCAGCATTTT.

The chain employs TRBV4-1 and TRBJ2-7; the match to TRBD2 covers 8 bases. Germline V lookup: CDR1 MGHRA, CDR2 YSYEKL. This CDR3 has 13 residues. The V gene end was trimmed by 4 bases and the J gene end by 5 bases; junction bases not matched to a gene: 4. The chain's CDR3 is CASSPWREDEQYF. The CDR3 bases are TGCGCCAGCAGCCCTTGGCGGGAGGACGAGCAGTACTTC.

This clone was picked up one time. CDR3 DNA sequence: TGTGCCAGCAGCTTAAACCGAGCGGGCAATCAGCCCCAGCATTTT. This codes for CASSLNRAGNQPQHF. V gene TRBV7-2 combines with J gene TRBJ1-5; D not certain. The CDR3 consists of 15 residues. The germline V gene encodes CDR1 SGHTA and CDR2 FQGNSA. Trimming left V 2 bases short and J 2 bases short, with 10 bases between.

DNA of the CDR3: TGTGCCAGCAGTTTATTGCGACCAAATAGCAATCAGCCCCAGCATTTT. Its translation: CASSLLRPNSNQPQHF. This sequence joins TRBV27 and TRBJ1-5; no firm D call. The germline V gene encodes CDR1 MNHEY and CDR2 SMNVEV (reference sequence). This CDR3 contains 16 residues. V lost 1 base and J 0 bases, leaving 10 bases between the germline ends.

CDR3 loop: CASSLLQVAGGIYNEQFF. The DNA of the CDR3 is TGTGCCAGCAGCTTGCTCCAGGTAGCGGGAGGGATTTACAATGAGCAGTTCTTC. V usage is TRBV5-8 and J usage is TRBJ2-1; 11 bases are shared with TRBD2. Losses at the gene ends were 1 base for V and 4 bases for J; bases not matched to a gene: 10. The CDR3 spans 18 residues. The germline V gene encodes CDR1 SGHTS and CDR2 YDEGEE.

The chain has TRBV6-5 and TRBJ1-4, with D possibly being TRBD1 (6 bases). With 5 bases removed from V and 5 bases from J, the gap between germline ends came to 15 bases. The CDR3 totals 15 residues. Germline assignment: CDR1 MNHEY and CDR2 SVGAGI. In nucleotides, the CDR3 is TGTGCCAGCAGTCCAACAGGGCTGGGGAATGAAAAACTGTTTTTT. Translation gives CASSPTGLGNEKLFF.

This sequence joins TRBV5-6 and TRBJ2-1, with D possibly matching TRBD1 (5 bases). V lost 2 bases to trimming and J lost 0 bases, with 21 bases between them. CDR3 size: 19 residues. Germline-derived CDR1 and CDR2 are SGHDT and YYEEEE. In nucleotides, the CDR3 is TGTGCCAGCAGCTTTTCGCTACAGGAAAAAAGCGACTCCTACAATGAGCAGTTCTTC. Its protein product is CASSFSLQEKSDSYNEQFF.

As to this clone: A much larger clone lies one base from this, so it may be a read error. The sample has other DNA sequences that encode this CDR3 too. The gene calls are TRBV18 and TRBJ2-5; D gene ambiguous. Looked up from germline, CDR1 is KGHSH and CDR2 is LQKENI. This CDR3 comprises 11 residues. CDR3 coding DNA: TGTGCCAGCTCTCCACAAGAGACCCAGTACTTC. This gives the protein CASSPQETQYF. The variable domain in full, completed from reference TRBV18 and TRBJ2-5, reads NAGVMQNPRHLVRRRGQEARLRCSPMKGHSHVYWYRQLPEEGLKFMVYLQKENIIDESGMPKERFSAEFPKEGPSILRIQQVVRGDSAAYFCASSPQETQYFGPGTRLLVL.

This chain links TRBV10-3 with TRBJ2-3; D gene uncertain. Trimming took 7 bases from V and 3 from J, leaving 11 bases between them. This CDR3 region has 13 residues. Germline V gene sequence: CDR1 ENHRY, CDR2 SYGVKD. CDR3 sequence: CAITGIETDTQYF. The CDR3 DNA sequence: TGTGCCATCACGGGCATCGAAACAGATACGCAGTATTTT.

This clone was found once. The rearrangement joins TRBV6-6 to TRBJ2-1, with a possible D match to TRBD2 (5 bases). Looked up from germline, CDR1 is MNHNY and CDR2 is SVGAGI (reference sequence). V dropped 0 bases and J dropped 9 bases, with 9 bases sitting between them. The CDR3 consists of 13 residues. CDR3 DNA sequence: TGTGCCAGCAGTTACTCGGACTTGGCTGAGCAGTTCTTC. Amino acids: CASSYSDLAEQFF.

V usage is TRBV6-1 and J usage is TRBJ2-1; unclear D gene. CDR1 and CDR2 from the germline V gene are MNHNS and SASEGT. The CDR3 has 15 amino acids. The V end was cut by 2 bases, the J end by 6 bases, with 14 bases between. CDR3 amino acids: CASSEPLIRVNEQFF. The CDR3 DNA follows: TGTGCCAGCAGTGAACCCCTGATTCGGGTCAATGAGCAGTTCTTC.

This chain connects TRBV7-2 to TRBJ1-2; unclear D gene. This CDR3 is built from 13 residues. Germline-derived CDR1 and CDR2 are SGHTA and FQGNSA. The ends were cut back, 1 base at V and 6 bases at J, with 9 bases in the middle. CDR3: CASSLVRQDGYTF. CDR3 in DNA: TGTGCCAGCAGCTTAGTCCGCCAGGATGGCTACACCTTC.

The chain joins TRBV6-1 to TRBJ1-4; TRBD1 might be the D (6 bases). The germline V gene has CDR1 MNHNS and CDR2 SASEGT. Trimming pared 6 bases from V and 8 bases from J, leaving 16 bases between. CDR3 length: 14 residues. The CDR3 sequence: CASSPGQIYEKLFF. CDR3 DNA sequence: TGTGCCAGCAGCCCTGGACAGATCTACGAAAAACTGTTTTTT.

The chain combines TRBV7-6 with TRBJ1-1; weak D call: TRBD1 (6 bases). This CDR3 contains 16 residues. V was pared by 2 bases and J by 0 bases, with 13 bases between. In germline, CDR1 is SGHVS, CDR2 FNYEAQ. The CDR3 bases are TGTGCCAGCAGCTTATGGGCAGGGGAAATGAACACTGAAGCTTTCTTT. This translates into CASSLWAGEMNTEAFF. Full variable domain (remainder filled in from reference TRBV7-6 and TRBJ1-1): GAGVSQSPRYKVTKRGQDVALRCDPISGHVSLYWYRQALGQGPEFLTYFNYEAQQDKSGLPNDRFSAERPEGSISTLTIQRTEQRDSAMYRCASSLWAGEMNTEAFFGQGTRLTVV.

This chain joins TRBV12-5 and TRBJ2-2; D not resolved. From germline, CDR1 is LGHNT and CDR2 FRNRAP. Trimming took 2 bases from V and 2 from J, leaving 9 bases between them. The CDR3 extends over 15 amino acids. The CDR3 spells CASGLNRINTGELFF. The CDR3 DNA is TGTGCTAGTGGTTTGAACAGAATTAACACCGGGGAGCTGTTTTTT.

The V and J genes are TRBV5-4 and TRBJ1-2; D unresolved. Trimming took off 1 base at V and 0 bases at J, with 7 bases between the two ends. Per germline, CDR1 SGHNT and CDR2 YYREEE (reference sequence). CDR3 length equals 14 residues. The DNA for the CDR3 is TGTGCCAGCAGCTTGACTACGGCTAACTATGGCTACACCTTC. It codes for CASSLTTANYGYTF.

The chain carries TRBV27 and TRBJ1-5, with 9 bases matching TRBD1. CDR1 is MNHEY, CDR2 SMNVEV, per germline (reference sequence). The CDR3 totals 14 residues. Unmatched junction bases numbered 4, after V lost 4 bases and J lost 6 bases. CDR3 coding DNA: TGTGCCAGCAGTTCGGGACAGGGAGGTCAGCCCCAGCATTTT. This encodes CASSSGQGGQPQHF.